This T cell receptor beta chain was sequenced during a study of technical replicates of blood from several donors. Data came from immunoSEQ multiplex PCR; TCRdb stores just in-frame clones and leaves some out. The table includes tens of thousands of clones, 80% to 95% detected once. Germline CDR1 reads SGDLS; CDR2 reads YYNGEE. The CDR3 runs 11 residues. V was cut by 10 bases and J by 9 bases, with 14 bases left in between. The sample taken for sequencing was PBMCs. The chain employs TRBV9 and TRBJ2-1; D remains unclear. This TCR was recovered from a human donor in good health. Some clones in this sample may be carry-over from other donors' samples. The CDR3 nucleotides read TGTGCCCCCCAGTGGGCATCTGAGCAGTTCTTC. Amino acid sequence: CAPQWASEQFF.